This T cell receptor (beta chain) is from a study of shared clonotypes between healthy human individuals (dated by TCRdb to the early 2020s). About the investigation overall: A few men and two women, aged 18 to 49 years, made up the cohort. For each donor, CD4 naive and CD4 memory were each given three plates, CD8 naive was given two plates, and CD8 memory was given one plate. To estimate repertoire size and how much clonotypes are shared between individuals, the study performed deep sequencing of blood TCR repertoires from a few healthy adults. Libraries were prepared and TCR repertoires were sequenced by different laboratories using diverse techniques, in order to increase sequencing depth and limit assay-specific biases. Leukapheresis yielded between about 0.85 and 10 billion PBMCs per donor. What the work shows at the level of the full study, not this receptor alone: Naive subsets generally had larger estimated clonotype richness than memory subsets did. Sampling was limited to blood, and TCR repertoires in tissue likely differ from TCR repertoires in blood. Based on pairwise subsampling, the degree of clonotype sharing among donors was expected to be affected by sequencing depth. Compared with non-shared clonotypes, clonotypes shared by all four sorted-subset donors had higher generation probabilities. The genetic and exposure-history diversity represented was limited by the small number of donors. When a handful of donors were compared, the shared fraction of clonotypes was about 5% for naive CD4, more than 3% for naive CD8, roughly 2.5% for memory CD4, and 0.35% to 0.4% for memory CD8. Rarefaction of sorted-subset datasets indicated incomplete sequencing despite the large sequencing depth.

Using the deep immunoSEQ assay, multiplex PCR amplified TCR CDR3 regions from genomic DNA. Extracted genomic DNA from each cell subset was distributed evenly across all wells of several immunoSEQ 96-well plates, and each plate was treated as a replicate. For sorted subsets, 200 to 250 ng of genomic DNA, equivalent to 25,000 to 35,000 T cell genomes, went into each replicate PCR. Purified libraries were quantified with a Qubit 3.0 fluorometer, sized on a Bioanalyzer 2100, and re-quantified with the KAPA Library Quantification kit. Each immunoSEQ 96-well plate was sequenced on its own single-read 150-cycle Illumina NextSeq 550 flow cell. As for the authors' bioinformatics: Because the immunoSEQ output held only junctional sequences and lacked quality scores, the filtering could not match the filtering applied to full-length reads. To assign V/J genes and CDR3, sequences were annotated against IMGT germline references using PyIR, a Python wrapper for IgBLAST v1.9. Reads were removed for weak V/J assignments (E-value above 1e-6), missing CDR3, stop codons, out-of-frame junctions, or ambiguous translated residues. V3J clonotypes were defined as sequences sharing the same inferred V gene, J gene, and CDR3 amino acid sequence. Percentage overlap between repertoires was computed as shared unique clonotypes divided by the size of the smaller repertoire. Richness of each repertoire was evaluated using RTK rarefaction, the Chao1 estimator, and Recon v2.1 estimates of unobserved clonotypes. Generation probabilities were computed with OLGA for all TCRbeta clonotypes obtained by the gDNA method from a few donors. TCRdb took over this immuneACCESS table, retaining in-frame rearrangements with V and J assigned. Such tables are incomplete; in checked studies, under half of the missing clones stem from an unresolved V gene, and the remainder is unexplained. From that table come the V and J calls and clone size; the DNA was used to work out D and trimming. Counted in this sample were some 2.1 million clones; 90% to 95% of them appeared once. Of the sample, around 1.8% is held by the ten largest clones.

Measured from the cysteine to the phenylalanine, the CDR3 is 13 residues long. Only the CDR3 part of the read is kept: 39 bases, read in frame from the first base. V sheds 6 bases and J sheds 8 bases, leaving 16 bases between their ends. The CDR1 and CDR2 encoded by the germline V gene are MNHEY and SVGAGI. A word on this clone: Its antigen has not been determined. Qualities for individual bases were not recorded, and no much larger clone is one base off.

For the CD8 naive samples, CD45RO-negative cells were positively selected for CCR7, yielding a CD45RA+CCR7+ population from which TemRA cells were excluded. Donors were healthy HIV-negative adults with no recently reported acute infections or vaccinations. All donors were Caucasian adults living in Nashville, Tennessee, USA. Blood was collected by leukapheresis, and PBMCs were isolated by Ficoll-Histopaque density gradient centrifugation and then cryopreserved in liquid nitrogen vapor phase. Purity and quantity of every magnetically sorted T cell population were checked by analytical flow cytometry. From each sorted fraction, genomic DNA was isolated and quantified by UV absorbance on a Nanodrop 2000c.

Source material: naive CD8+ T cells from PBMCs. What this sample's cell subset or site label stands for: CD45RA+CCR7+. This receptor was identified in a man younger than 35 in good health. Some clones in this sample may be carry-over from other donors' samples. The chain employs TRBV6-5 and TRBJ1-2; a tentative D match to TRBD1 spans 6 bases. The nucleotide sequence is given as TGTGCCAGCAGACTCGGACAGAATCAGGGCTACACCTTC. This is translated as CASRLGQNQGYTF.